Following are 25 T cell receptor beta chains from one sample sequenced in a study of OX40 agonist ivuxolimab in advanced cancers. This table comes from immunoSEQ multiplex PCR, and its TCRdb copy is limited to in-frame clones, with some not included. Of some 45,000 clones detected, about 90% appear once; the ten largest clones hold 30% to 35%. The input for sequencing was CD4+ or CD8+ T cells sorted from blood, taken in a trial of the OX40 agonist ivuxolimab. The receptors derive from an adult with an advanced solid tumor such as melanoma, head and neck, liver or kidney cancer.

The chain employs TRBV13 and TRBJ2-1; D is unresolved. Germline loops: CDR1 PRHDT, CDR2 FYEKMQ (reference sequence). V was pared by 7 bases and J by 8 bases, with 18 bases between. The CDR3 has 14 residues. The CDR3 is CASTRTHQIHEQFF. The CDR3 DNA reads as TGTGCCAGCACCCGAACCCACCAAATACATGAGCAGTTCTTC.

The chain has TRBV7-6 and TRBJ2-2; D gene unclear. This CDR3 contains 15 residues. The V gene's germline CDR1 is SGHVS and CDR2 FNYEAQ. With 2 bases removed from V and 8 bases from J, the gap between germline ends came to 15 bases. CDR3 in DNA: TGTGCCAGCAGCTTAATTTCGGCCGTAGAGGGGGAGCTGTTTTTT. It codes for CASSLISAVEGELFF. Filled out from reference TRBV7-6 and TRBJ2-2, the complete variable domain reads GAGVSQSPRYKVTKRGQDVALRCDPISGHVSLYWYRQALGQGPEFLTYFNYEAQQDKSGLPNDRFSAERPEGSISTLTIQRTEQRDSAMYRCASSLISAVEGELFFGEGSRLTVL.

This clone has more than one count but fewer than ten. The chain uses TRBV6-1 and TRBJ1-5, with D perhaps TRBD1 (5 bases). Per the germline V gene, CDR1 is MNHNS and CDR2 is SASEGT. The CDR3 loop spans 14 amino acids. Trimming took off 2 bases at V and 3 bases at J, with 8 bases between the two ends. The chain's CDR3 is CASSEQGPNQPQHF. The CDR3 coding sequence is TGTGCCAGCAGTGAACAGGGACCCAATCAGCCCCAGCATTTT.

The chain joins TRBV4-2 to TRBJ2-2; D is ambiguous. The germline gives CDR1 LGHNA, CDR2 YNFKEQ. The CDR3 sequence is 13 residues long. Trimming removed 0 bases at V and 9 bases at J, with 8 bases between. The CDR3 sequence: CASSQEVNWELFF. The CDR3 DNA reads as TGTGCCAGCAGCCAAGAAGTTAACTGGGAGCTGTTTTTT.

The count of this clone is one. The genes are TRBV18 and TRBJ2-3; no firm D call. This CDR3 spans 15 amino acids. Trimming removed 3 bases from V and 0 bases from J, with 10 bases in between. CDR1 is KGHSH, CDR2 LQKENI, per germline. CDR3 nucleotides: TGTGCCAGCTCACCGGAACAGCGTAGCACAGATACGCAGTATTTT. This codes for CASSPEQRSTDTQYF.

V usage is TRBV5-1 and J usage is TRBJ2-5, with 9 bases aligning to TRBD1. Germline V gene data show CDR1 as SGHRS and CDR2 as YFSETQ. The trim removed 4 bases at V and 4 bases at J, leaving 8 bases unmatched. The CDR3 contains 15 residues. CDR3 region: CASSPGQGRGETQYF. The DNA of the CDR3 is TGCGCCAGCAGCCCTGGACAGGGGAGGGGAGAGACCCAGTACTTC.

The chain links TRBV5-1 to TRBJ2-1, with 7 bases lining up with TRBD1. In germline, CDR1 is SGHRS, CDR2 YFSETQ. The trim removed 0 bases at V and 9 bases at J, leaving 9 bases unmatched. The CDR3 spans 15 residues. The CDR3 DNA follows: TGCGCCAGCAGCTTGGAACAGGGGCGAAAGGGTGAGCAGTTCTTC. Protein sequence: CASSLEQGRKGEQFF.

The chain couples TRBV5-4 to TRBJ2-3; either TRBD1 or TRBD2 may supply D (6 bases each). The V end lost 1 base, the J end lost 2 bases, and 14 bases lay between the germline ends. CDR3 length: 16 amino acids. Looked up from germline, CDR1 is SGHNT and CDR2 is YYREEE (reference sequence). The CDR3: CASSLKGGGVTDTQYF. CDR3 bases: TGTGCCAGCAGCTTGAAGGGGGGCGGAGTCACAGATACGCAGTATTTT.

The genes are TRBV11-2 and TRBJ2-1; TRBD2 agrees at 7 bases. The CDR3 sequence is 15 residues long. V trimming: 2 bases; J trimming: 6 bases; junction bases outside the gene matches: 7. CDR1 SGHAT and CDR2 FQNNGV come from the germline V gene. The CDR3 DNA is TGTGCCAGCAGCTTAATTCAGGGCGGGGGCAATGAGCAGTTCTTC. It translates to CASSLIQGGGNEQFF.

CDR3 in DNA: TGTGCCAGCAGTAGTAGCGGGGAGAGGGAGACCCAGTACTTC. It is translated as CASSSSGERETQYF. The J gene is TRBJ2-5, the V gene TRBV28; 8 bases line up with TRBD2. The CDR3 totals 14 residues. After removal of 5 bases from V and 5 bases from J, the junction contained 7 bases not matched to a gene. Germline values: CDR1 MDHEN, CDR2 SYDVKM.

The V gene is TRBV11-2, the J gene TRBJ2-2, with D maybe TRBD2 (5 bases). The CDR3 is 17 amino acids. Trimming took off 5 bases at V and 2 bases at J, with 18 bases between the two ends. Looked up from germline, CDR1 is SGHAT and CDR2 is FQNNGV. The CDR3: CASSPNRLAINTGELFF. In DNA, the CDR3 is TGTGCCAGCAGCCCCAATAGGCTAGCCATCAACACCGGGGAGCTGTTTTTT.

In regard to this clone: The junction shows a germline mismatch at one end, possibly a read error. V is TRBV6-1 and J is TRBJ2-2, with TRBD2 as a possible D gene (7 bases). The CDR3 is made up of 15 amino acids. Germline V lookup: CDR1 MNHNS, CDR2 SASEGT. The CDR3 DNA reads TGTGCCAGCAGCGAAGGGGGGGGAAACACCGGGGAGCTGTTTTTT. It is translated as CASSEGGGNTGELFF.

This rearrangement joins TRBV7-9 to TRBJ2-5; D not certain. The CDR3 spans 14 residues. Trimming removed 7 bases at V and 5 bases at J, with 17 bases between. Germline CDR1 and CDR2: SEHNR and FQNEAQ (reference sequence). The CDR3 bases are TGTGCCAGCACCCTTCCCCAATTGGTTGAGACCCAGTACTTC. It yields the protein CASTLPQLVETQYF.

The CDR3 sequence: CASSDRDSDTQYF. CDR3 DNA sequence: TGTGCCAGTAGCGACAGGGACTCAGATACGCAGTATTTT. This chain joins TRBV19 and TRBJ2-3; D perhaps matches TRBD1 (7 bases). This CDR3 is built from 13 residues. Germline values: CDR1 LNHDA, CDR2 SQIVND (reference sequence). The V gene lost 6 bases and the J gene lost 4 bases, with 11 bases spanning the gap.

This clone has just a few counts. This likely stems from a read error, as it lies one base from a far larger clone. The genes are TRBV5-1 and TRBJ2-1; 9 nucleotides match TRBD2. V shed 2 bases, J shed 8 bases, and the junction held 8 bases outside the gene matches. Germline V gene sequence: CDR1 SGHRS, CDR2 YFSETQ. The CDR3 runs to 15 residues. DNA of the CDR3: TGCGCCAGCAGCTTATGGGGTAGCGGGAGTGATGAGCAGTTCTTC. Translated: CASSLWGSGSDEQFF. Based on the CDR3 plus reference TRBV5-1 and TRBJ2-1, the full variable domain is KAGVTQTPRYLIKTRGQQVTLSCSPISGHRSVSWYQQTPGQGLQFLFEYFSETQRNKGNFPGRFSGRQFSNSRSEMNVSTLELGDSALYLCASSLWGSGSDEQFFGPGTRLTVL.

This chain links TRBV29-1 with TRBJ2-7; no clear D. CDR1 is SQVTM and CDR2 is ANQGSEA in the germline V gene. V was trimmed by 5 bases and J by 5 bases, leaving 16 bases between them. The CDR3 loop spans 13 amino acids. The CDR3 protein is CSVTSWWFDEQYF. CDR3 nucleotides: TGCAGCGTTACTTCCTGGTGGTTTGACGAGCAGTACTTC.

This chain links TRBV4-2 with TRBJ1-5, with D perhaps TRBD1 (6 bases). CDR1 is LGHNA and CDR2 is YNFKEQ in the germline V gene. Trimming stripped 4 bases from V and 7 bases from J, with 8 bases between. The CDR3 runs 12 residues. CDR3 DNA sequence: TGTGCCAGCAGCCTAGGGGGGCAGCCCCAGCATTTT. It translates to CASSLGGQPQHF.

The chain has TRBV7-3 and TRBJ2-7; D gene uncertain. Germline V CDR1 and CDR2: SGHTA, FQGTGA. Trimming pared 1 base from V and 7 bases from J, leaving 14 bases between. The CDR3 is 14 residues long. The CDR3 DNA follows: TGTGCCAGCAGCTTAAACCCGGCCGCTGGGGAGCAGTACTTC. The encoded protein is CASSLNPAAGEQYF. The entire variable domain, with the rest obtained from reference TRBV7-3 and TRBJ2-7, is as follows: GAGVSQTPSNKVTEKGKYVELRCDPISGHTALYWYRQSLGQGPEFLIYFQGTGAADDSGLPNDRFFAVRPEGSVSTLKIQRTERGDSAVYLCASSLNPAAGEQYFGPGTRLTVT.

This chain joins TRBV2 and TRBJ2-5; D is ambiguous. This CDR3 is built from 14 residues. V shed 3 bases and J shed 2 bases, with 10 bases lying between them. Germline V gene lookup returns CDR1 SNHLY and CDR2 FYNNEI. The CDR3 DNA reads TGTGCCAGCAGTGACTATCCCGGACAAGAGACCCAGTACTTC. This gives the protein CASSDYPGQETQYF. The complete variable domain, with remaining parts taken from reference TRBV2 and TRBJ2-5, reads EPEVTQTPSHQVTQMGQEVILRCVPISNHLYFYWYRQILGQKVEFLVSFYNNEISEKSEIFDDQFSVERPDGSNFTLKIRSTKLEDSAMYFCASSDYPGQETQYFGPGTRLLVL.

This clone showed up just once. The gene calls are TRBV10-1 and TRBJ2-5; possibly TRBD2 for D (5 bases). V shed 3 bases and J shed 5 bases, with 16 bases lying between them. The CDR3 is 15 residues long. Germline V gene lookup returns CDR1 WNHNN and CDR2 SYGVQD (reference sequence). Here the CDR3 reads CASSDQVEVMETQYF. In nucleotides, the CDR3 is TGCGCCAGCAGTGACCAAGTGGAGGTCATGGAGACCCAGTACTTC.

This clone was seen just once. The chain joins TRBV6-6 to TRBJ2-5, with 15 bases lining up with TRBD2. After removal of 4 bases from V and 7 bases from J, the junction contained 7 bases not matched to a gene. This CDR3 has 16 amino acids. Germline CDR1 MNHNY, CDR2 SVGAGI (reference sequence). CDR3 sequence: CASSFGLAGGHGTQYF. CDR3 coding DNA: TGTGCCAGCAGTTTCGGACTAGCGGGAGGGCACGGGACCCAGTACTTC.

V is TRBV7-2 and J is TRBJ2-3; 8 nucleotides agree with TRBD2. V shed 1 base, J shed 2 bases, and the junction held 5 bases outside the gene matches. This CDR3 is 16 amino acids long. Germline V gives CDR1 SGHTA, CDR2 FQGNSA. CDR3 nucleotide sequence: TGTGCCAGCAGCTTAGAGGCTAGCGGGTTCACAGATACGCAGTATTTT. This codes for CASSLEASGFTDTQYF.

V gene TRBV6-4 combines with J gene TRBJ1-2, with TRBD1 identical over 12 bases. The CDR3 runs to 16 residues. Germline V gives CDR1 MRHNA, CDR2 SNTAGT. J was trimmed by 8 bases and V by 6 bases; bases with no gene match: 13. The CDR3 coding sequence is TGTGCCAGCAGCCCATTCCCGGGACAGGGGGCGCGGGGCTACACCTTC. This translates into CASSPFPGQGARGYTF.

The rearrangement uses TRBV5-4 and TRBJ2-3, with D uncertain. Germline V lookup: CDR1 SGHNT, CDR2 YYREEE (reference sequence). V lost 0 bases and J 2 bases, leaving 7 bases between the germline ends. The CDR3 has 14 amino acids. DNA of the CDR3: TGTGCCAGCAGCTTGGGCAGCTTCACAGATACGCAGTATTTT. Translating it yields CASSLGSFTDTQYF.

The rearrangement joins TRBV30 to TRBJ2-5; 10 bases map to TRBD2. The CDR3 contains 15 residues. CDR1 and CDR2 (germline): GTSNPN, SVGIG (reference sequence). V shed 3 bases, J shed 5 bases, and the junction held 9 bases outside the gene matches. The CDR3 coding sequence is TGTGCCTGGAGCGAGGGACTAGCGATGGGGGAGACCCAGTACTTC. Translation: CAWSEGLAMGETQYF.